This is a list of T cell receptor beta chains from one sample in a study of blood T cell repertoires in COVID-19. The data were produced by immunoSEQ multiplex PCR, yet TCRdb's version contains in-frame clones alone and is incomplete. The table records approximately 360,000 clones, 90% of them present only once. Sequenced sample: peripheral blood. The receptors were gathered from a man in his late teens or twenties with active or convalescent COVID-19. Each CDR3 is given with its conserved first and last residue. Each record gives: J gene, clone size, D gene, V gene, CDR3 protein, CDR3 DNA. A D gene is named only where the DNA matches it firmly. Only some rows state a clone size, as once, few, many or a class for expanded clones.

TRBJ1-3	.	TRBD1	TRBV13	CASSTPTGGRRTIYF	TGTGCCAGCAGCACCCCGACAGGGGGGAGACGCACCATATATTTT
TRBJ2-7	.	TRBD1	TRBV28	CASRGTGGINEQYF	TGTGCCAGCAGGGGGACAGGGGGTATCAACGAGCAGTACTTC
TRBJ2-5	once	.	TRBV28	CASSAFRRETQYF	TGTGCCAGCAGTGCCTTTAGGAGAGAGACCCAGTACTTC
TRBJ1-2	.	.	TRBV9	CASSVVEVSSGYTF	TGTGCCAGCAGCGTAGTGGAGGTGTCTTCTGGCTACACCTTC
TRBJ1-1	.	.	TRBV10-3	CAISDPRRYTEAFF	TGTGCCATCAGTGATCCGCGGAGGTACACTGAAGCTTTCTTT
TRBJ2-5	.	TRBD2	TRBV5-4	CASTGTSGGLQETQYF	TGTGCCAGCACCGGCACTAGCGGGGGCCTCCAAGAGACCCAGTACTTC
TRBJ1-5	.	TRBD1	TRBV4-1	CASSQVAGTVNQPQHF	TGCGCCAGCAGCCAAGTTGCCGGGACAGTCAATCAGCCCCAGCATTTT
TRBJ2-1	.	TRBD2	TRBV7-3	CASSLTGGRRDEQFF	TGTGCCAGCAGCTTAACGGGCGGGAGGAGGGATGAGCAGTTCTTC
TRBJ2-7	.	.	TRBV7-9	CASSQIQGYEQYF	TGTGCCAGCAGCCAGATTCAGGGTTACGAGCAGTACTTC
TRBJ2-7	.	.	TRBV20-1	CSASAPSGTYEQYF	TGCAGTGCTAGTGCCCCGTCGGGAACCTACGAGCAGTACTTC
TRBJ2-7	.	TRBD1	TRBV27	CASSGTGGTREQYF	TGTGCCAGCAGCGGGACAGGAGGGACCCGCGAGCAGTACTTC
TRBJ2-7	.	.	TRBV14	CASSQEVGRFYEQYF	TGTGCCAGCAGCCAAGAGGTCGGGAGATTCTACGAGCAGTACTTC
TRBJ2-7	.	TRBD1	TRBV4-1	CASSQNFVGGLSSYEQYF	TGCGCCAGCAGCCAAAATTTTGTAGGGGGCCTCAGCTCCTACGAGCAGTACTTC
TRBJ2-1	.	TRBD1	TRBV5-5	CASSLVDRGHNEQFF	TGTGCCAGCAGCTTGGTGGACAGGGGTCACAATGAGCAGTTCTTC
TRBJ1-4	.	.	TRBV3-1/TRBV3-2	CASSPSWRPLTNEKLFF	TGTGCCAGCAGCCCGAGTTGGCGGCCTTTAACTAATGAAAAACTGTTTTTT
TRBJ2-7	.	TRBD1	TRBV27	CASSLTGAYEQYF	TGTGCCAGCAGTCTTACAGGGGCCTACGAGCAGTACTTC
TRBJ2-7	.	TRBD2	TRBV28	CASITTGGYEQYF	TGTGCCAGCATAACAACGGGAGGGTACGAGCAGTACTTC
TRBJ1-4	.	.	TRBV5-4	CASSRDRGEKLFF	TGTGCCAGCAGCCGTGATAGGGGCGAAAAACTGTTTTTT
TRBJ2-3	.	TRBD1	TRBV24-1	CATSGRTGPVTDTQYF	TGTGCCACCAGTGGGAGGACAGGGCCAGTCACAGATACGCAGTATTTT
TRBJ2-2	.	.	TRBV24-1	CATRDPGTPAGELFF	TGTGCCACCAGGGACCCCGGGACTCCTGCCGGGGAGCTGTTTTTT
TRBJ1-1	.	TRBD1	TRBV10-3	CAISEPTGEGEAFF	TGTGCCATCAGTGAGCCCACAGGGGAAGGTGAAGCTTTCTTT
TRBJ2-7	.	.	TRBV9	CASSSTPSYEQYF	TGTGCCAGCAGCTCGACACCCTCCTACGAGCAGTACTTC
TRBJ1-6	.	TRBD1	TRBV7-2	CASTYRPGQGPSPLHF	TGTGCCAGCACCTATAGACCGGGACAGGGACCATCACCCCTCCACTTT
TRBJ1-6	.	TRBD1	TRBV27	CASSRTGGWSSYNSPLHF	TGTGCCAGCAGTCGGACAGGGGGGTGGAGCTCCTATAATTCACCCCTCCACTTT
TRBJ2-3	.	.	TRBV18	CASSPMTGTDTQYF	TGTGCCAGCTCACCAATGACAGGCACAGATACGCAGTATTTT
TRBJ1-6	.	TRBD1	TRBV15	CATRDSRDSTSPLHF	TGTGCCACCAGGGATAGCCGGGACAGTACGTCACCCCTCCACTTT
TRBJ1-2	.	TRBD1	TRBV6-4	CASSDSRTGYGYTF	TGTGCCAGCAGTGACTCGAGGACAGGCTATGGCTACACCTTC
TRBJ2-1	.	.	TRBV2	CASSPGAVGEQFF	TGTGCCAGCAGTCCCGGAGCCGTGGGTGAGCAGTTCTTC
TRBJ2-2	.	TRBD2	TRBV3-1/TRBV3-2	CASSQELKLAGANTGELFF	TGTGCCAGCAGCCAAGAACTCAAACTAGCGGGGGCAAACACCGGGGAGCTGTTTTTT
TRBJ2-1	.	TRBD1	TRBV7-2	CASSRRDRGREQFF	TGTGCCAGCAGCCGGAGGGACAGGGGGAGGGAGCAGTTCTTC
TRBJ2-7	once	TRBD2	TRBV2	CASSVGTSGPYYEQYF	TGTGCCAGCAGTGTCGGGACTAGCGGACCCTACTACGAGCAGTACTTC
TRBJ2-1	.	TRBD2	TRBV7-9	CASSLARLAGATGQFF	TGTGCCAGCAGCTTAGCTCGCCTAGCGGGGGCCACGGGGCAGTTCTTC
TRBJ2-1	.	TRBD2	TRBV7-3	CASSDGLASNEQFF	TGTGCCAGCAGCGACGGACTAGCATCCAATGAGCAGTTCTTC
TRBJ2-3	.	TRBD1	TRBV4-1	CASSQLGTVTDTQYF	TGCGCCAGCAGCCAACTCGGGACAGTCACAGATACGCAGTATTTT
TRBJ1-2	few	.	TRBV2	CASGRANYGYTF	TGTGCCAGCGGTCGAGCGAACTATGGCTACACCTTC
TRBJ1-2	.	TRBD1	TRBV29-1	CSARGTGVPYGYTF	TGCAGCGCCCGAGGGACAGGCGTCCCTTATGGCTACACCTTC
TRBJ1-1	.	.	TRBV7-2	CASSPTGLNTEAFF	TGTGCCAGCAGCCCTACAGGGTTGAACACTGAAGCTTTCTTT
TRBJ2-2	.	.	TRBV15	CATSRDWGVDGELFF	TGTGCCACCAGCAGAGACTGGGGGGTTGACGGGGAGCTGTTTTTT
TRBJ1-2	.	.	TRBV28	CASSTQPGAAGYTF	TGTGCCAGCAGCACTCAACCGGGAGCAGCCGGCTACACCTTC
TRBJ2-2	.	TRBD2	TRBV11-1	CASSPWGGNTGELFF	TGTGCCAGCAGCCCCTGGGGGGGGAACACCGGGGAGCTGTTTTTT
TRBJ2-7	.	TRBD2	TRBV27	CASSFKSQIGLAGKFYEQYF	TGTGCCAGCAGTTTCAAATCACAAATCGGACTAGCGGGAAAGTTTTACGAGCAGTACTTC
TRBJ1-3	.	.	TRBV5-6	CASSPQPSGNTIYF	TGTGCCAGCAGCCCACAGCCGTCTGGAAACACCATATATTTT
TRBJ2-3	.	.	TRBV28	CASSLNRGGGTDTQYF	TGTGCCAGCAGTTTAAACAGGGGAGGTGGCACAGATACGCAGTATTTT
TRBJ1-3	once	.	TRBV15	CATSLDSATGNTIYF	TGTGCCACCAGCCTAGACAGTGCGACTGGAAACACCATATATTTT
TRBJ1-5	.	.	TRBV15	CATNRRGKTEPQHF	TGTGCCACTAACCGTCGGGGGAAGACGGAGCCCCAGCATTTT
TRBJ1-5	once	.	TRBV6-2/TRBV6-3	CASSYQSNQPQHF	TGTGCCAGCAGTTACCAGAGCAATCAGCCCCAGCATTTT
TRBJ1-5	few	.	TRBV19	CASSIVEGQPQHF	TGTGCCAGTAGTATAGTGGAGGGTCAGCCCCAGCATTTT
TRBJ1-2	.	.	TRBV9	CASSVELTDGYTF	TGTGCCAGCAGCGTTGAATTAACGGATGGCTACACCTTC
TRBJ2-1	.	.	TRBV1	CTSSRRGGAVSYNEQFF	TGCACCAGCAGCCGTCGCGGGGGGGCCGTTTCCTACAATGAGCAGTTCTTC
TRBJ2-1	.	.	TRBV19	CASSIANSRGSSYNEQFF	TGTGCCAGTAGTATAGCAAACTCACGCGGCAGCTCCTACAATGAGCAGTTCTTC
TRBJ2-2	.	.	TRBV28	CASRTGLINTGELFF	TGTGCCAGCAGAACGGGACTGATTAACACCGGGGAGCTGTTTTTT
TRBJ1-6	.	.	TRBV6-6	CASSRIQGAQNSPLHF	TGTGCCAGCAGCCGTATACAGGGAGCTCAGAATTCACCCCTCCACTTT
TRBJ2-1	.	TRBD2	TRBV7-2	CASSLTSGNNEQFF	TGTGCCAGCAGCTTAACTAGCGGAAACAATGAGCAGTTCTTC
TRBJ2-1	.	TRBD2	TRBV29-1	CSVEDPGLAGKNEQFF	TGCAGCGTTGAAGATCCGGGACTAGCGGGAAAAAATGAGCAGTTCTTC
TRBJ1-4	.	TRBD1	TRBV12-3/TRBV12-4	CASSLGQPEKLFF	TGTGCCAGCAGTTTGGGACAGCCCGAAAAACTGTTTTTT
TRBJ1-1	.	TRBD1	TRBV24-1	CATSVSGGGYTEAFF	TGTGCCACCAGTGTTTCAGGGGGCGGATATACTGAAGCTTTCTTT
TRBJ2-5	.	.	TRBV18	CASSPPGHTQETQYF	TGTGCCAGCTCACCACCGGGACATACCCAAGAGACCCAGTACTTC